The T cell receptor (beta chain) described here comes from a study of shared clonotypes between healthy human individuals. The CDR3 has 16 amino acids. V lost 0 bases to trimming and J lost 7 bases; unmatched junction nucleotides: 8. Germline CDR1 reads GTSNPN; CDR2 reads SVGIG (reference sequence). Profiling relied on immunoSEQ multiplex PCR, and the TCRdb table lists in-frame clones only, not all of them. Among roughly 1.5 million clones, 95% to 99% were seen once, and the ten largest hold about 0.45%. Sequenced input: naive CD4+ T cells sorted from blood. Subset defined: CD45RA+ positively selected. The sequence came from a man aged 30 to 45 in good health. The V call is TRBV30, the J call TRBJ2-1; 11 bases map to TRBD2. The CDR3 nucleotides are TGTGCCTGGAGTGTACTCGTAGCGGGAGGGCGGAATGAGCAGTTCTTC. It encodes CAWSVLVAGGRNEQFF.